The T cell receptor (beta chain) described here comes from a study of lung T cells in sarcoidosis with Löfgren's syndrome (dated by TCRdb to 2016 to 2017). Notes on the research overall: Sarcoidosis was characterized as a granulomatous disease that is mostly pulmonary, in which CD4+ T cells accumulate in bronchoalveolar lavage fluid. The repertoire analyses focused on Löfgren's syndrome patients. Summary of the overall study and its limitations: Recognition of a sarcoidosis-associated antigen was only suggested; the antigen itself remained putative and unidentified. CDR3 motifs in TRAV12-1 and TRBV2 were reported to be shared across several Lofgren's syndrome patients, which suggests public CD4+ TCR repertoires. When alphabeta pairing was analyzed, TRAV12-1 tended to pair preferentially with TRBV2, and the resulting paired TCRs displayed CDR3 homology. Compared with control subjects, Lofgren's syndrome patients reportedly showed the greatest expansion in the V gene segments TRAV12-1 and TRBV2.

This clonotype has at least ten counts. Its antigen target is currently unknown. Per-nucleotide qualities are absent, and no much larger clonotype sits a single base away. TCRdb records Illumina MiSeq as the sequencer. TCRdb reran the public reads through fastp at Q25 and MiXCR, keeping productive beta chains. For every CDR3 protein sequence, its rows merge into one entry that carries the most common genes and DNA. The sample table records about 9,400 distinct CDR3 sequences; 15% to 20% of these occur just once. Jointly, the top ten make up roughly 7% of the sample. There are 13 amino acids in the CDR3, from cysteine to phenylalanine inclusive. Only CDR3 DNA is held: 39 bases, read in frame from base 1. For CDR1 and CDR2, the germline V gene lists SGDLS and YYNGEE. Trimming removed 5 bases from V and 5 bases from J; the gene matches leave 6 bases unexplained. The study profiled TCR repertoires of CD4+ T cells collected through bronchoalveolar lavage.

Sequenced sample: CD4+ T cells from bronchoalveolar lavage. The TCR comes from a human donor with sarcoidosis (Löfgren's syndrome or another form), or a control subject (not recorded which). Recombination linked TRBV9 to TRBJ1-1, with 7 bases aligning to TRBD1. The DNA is TGTGCCAGCAGTGAGGGGGCGCGGACTGAAGCTTTCTTT. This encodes CASSEGARTEAFF.